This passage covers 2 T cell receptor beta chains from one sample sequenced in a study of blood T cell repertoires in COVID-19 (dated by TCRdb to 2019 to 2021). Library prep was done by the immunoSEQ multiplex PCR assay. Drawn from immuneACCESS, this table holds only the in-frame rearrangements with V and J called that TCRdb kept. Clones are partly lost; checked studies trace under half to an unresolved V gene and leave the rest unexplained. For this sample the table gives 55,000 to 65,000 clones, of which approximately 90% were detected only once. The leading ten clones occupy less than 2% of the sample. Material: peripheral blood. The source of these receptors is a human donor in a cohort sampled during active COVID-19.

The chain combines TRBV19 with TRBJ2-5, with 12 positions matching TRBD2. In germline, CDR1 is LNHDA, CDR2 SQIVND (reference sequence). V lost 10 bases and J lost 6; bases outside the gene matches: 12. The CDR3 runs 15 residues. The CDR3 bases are TGTGCCACCTCCCGTCTAGCGGGAGGGATGAAGACCCAGTACTTC. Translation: CATSRLAGGMKTQYF.

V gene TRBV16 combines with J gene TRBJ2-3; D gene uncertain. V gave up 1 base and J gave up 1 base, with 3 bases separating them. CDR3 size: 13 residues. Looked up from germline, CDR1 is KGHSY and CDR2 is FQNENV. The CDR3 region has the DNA TGTGCCAGCAGCCAATGGCGCACAGATACGCAGTATTTT. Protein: CASSQWRTDTQYF.